Reported below is one TCR beta chain. No antigen is known for it. The data were taken from a study of response to subunit inactivated influenza vaccine. The CDR3 has 17 amino acids. The V and J ends lost 4 bases and 6 bases, in that order; junction bases with no gene match: 9. Germline V gives CDR1 DFQATT, CDR2 SNEGSKA (reference sequence). TCRdb re-derived calls from the RT-PCR reads in MiXCR, one entry per CDR3 protein. The sample holds 600,000 to 700,000 distinct CDR3 sequences, 14% seen once. Study-level results: It was suggested by the authors that few new T cells are recruited by each seasonal influenza vaccination.

The chain employs TRBV20-1 and TRBJ2-1; 16 nucleotides line up with TRBD2. Here the sequenced sample was PBMCs from blood, taken approximately 15 days before vaccination. The TCR comes from a man in his fifties who received an inactivated influenza vaccine. This chain's CDR3 is CSATGTSGRGAVNEQFF. CDR3 DNA sequence: TGCAGTGCTACCGGGACTAGCGGGAGGGGGGCGGTCAATGAGCAGTTCTTC.